The 14 T cell receptor beta chains presented below share a single source sample, sequenced in a study of blood T cell repertoires in COVID-19. The repertoire was sequenced with immunoSEQ multiplex PCR; TCRdb's copy has only in-frame clones and lacks some. The table has 100,000 to 150,000 clones, 85% seen once. The sequenced sample consisted of peripheral blood. The receptors were sampled from a woman of 80 years or more with acute or convalescent COVID-19.

This clone was detected once. This chain uses TRBV29-1 with TRBJ1-2, with TRBD1 identical over 7 bases. The CDR3 spans 13 residues. Per the germline V gene, CDR1 is SQVTM and CDR2 is ANQGSEA. Germline trimming cut 1 base from V and 8 bases from J; bases unmatched to any gene: 7. The CDR3 here is CSVEVDRVGGYTF. Here the CDR3 DNA reads TGCAGCGTTGAAGTCGACAGGGTAGGAGGCTACACCTTC.

This rearrangement joins TRBV6-5 to TRBJ1-2; 7 bases line up with TRBD1. V was clipped by 5 bases and J by 5 bases; unmatched bases: 5. This CDR3 is 13 amino acids long. The germline V gene has CDR1 MNHEY and CDR2 SVGAGI. The CDR3 is CASSIGTVYGYTF. CDR3 coding DNA: TGTGCCAGCAGTATCGGGACAGTTTATGGCTACACCTTC.

This chain joins TRBV7-2 and TRBJ2-5; 12 nucleotides line up with TRBD2. The germline CDR1 and CDR2 sequences are SGHTA and FQGNSA. The CDR3 length is 17 residues. J gave up 9 bases and V 5 bases, and 16 bases lay outside the gene matches. In DNA, the CDR3 is TGTGCCAGCAGCCCCGCCGCTAGCGGGGGGGCCTTTGGGGCCCAGTACTTC. This gives the protein CASSPAASGGAFGAQYF.

Note on this clone: One junction end disagrees with the germline gene, perhaps due to a read error. The chain couples TRBV6-1 to TRBJ2-5, with TRBD2 matching over 8 bases. This CDR3 has 15 residues. Germline V CDR1 and CDR2: MNHNS, SASEGT. CDR3 sequence (DNA): TGTGCCAGCAGGGAAGTAGCGGGACTTCAAGAGACCCAGTACTTC. This translates into CASREVAGLQETQYF.

J is TRBJ1-4 and V is TRBV14, with 7 bases identical to TRBD1. CDR3 size: 14 residues. Germline CDR1 is SGHDN and CDR2 is FVKESK. V shed 4 bases and J 1 base; nucleotides not matched to a gene: 0. The CDR3: CASSPGGTNEKLFF. The CDR3 DNA sequence: TGTGCCAGCAGCCCAGGGGGAACTAATGAAAAACTGTTTTTT.

CDR3 sequence (DNA): TGTGCCAGCAGCCTAGGAGGGGGCCCCACTGAAGCTTTCTTT. Its protein is CASSLGGGPTEAFF. The chain employs TRBV3-1 (or the pseudogene TRBV3-2) and TRBJ1-1; 7 bases agree with TRBD1. With 4 bases clipped from V and 4 bases from J, the junction kept 6 bases outside the gene matches. This CDR3 contains 14 residues. Germline lookup yields CDR1 LGHDT and CDR2 YNNKEL (reference sequence).

In regard to this clone: At one end the junction does not follow the germline gene, possibly because of a read error. The chain carries TRBV6-5 and TRBJ2-5; TRBD2 matches 15 bases. Germline V gene sequence: CDR1 MNHEY, CDR2 SVGAGI. The CDR3 is 12 amino acids. The CDR3 DNA sequence: TGTGCCAGCAGCTCCGGGACTAGCGGGGGGAACTTC. This sequence encodes CASSSGTSGGNF.

The chain combines TRBV7-3 with TRBJ2-1, with D perhaps matching TRBD1 (7 bases). The CDR3 runs 12 residues. Trimming removed 5 bases at V and 9 bases at J, with 11 bases between. CDR1 and CDR2 from the germline V gene are SGHTA and FQGTGA. As DNA, the CDR3 is TGTGCCAGCAGCATCCAGGGGGGTGAGCAGTTCTTC. Translation gives CASSIQGGEQFF.

The J gene is TRBJ1-2, the V gene TRBV24-1; no reliable D call. The CDR3 covers 13 residues. Germline V CDR1 and CDR2: KGHDR, SFDVKD. V was pared by 6 bases and J by 6 bases, with 13 bases between. The CDR3 spells CATSLGLRDGYTF. The CDR3 bases are TGTGCCACCAGTCTTGGACTAAGGGATGGCTACACCTTC.

The rearrangement joins TRBV5-4 to TRBJ2-5; weak D call: TRBD1 (6 bases). The germline V gene has CDR1 SGHNT and CDR2 YYREEE (reference sequence). Trimming stripped 2 bases from V and 2 bases from J, with 7 bases between. CDR3 length equals 13 residues. In DNA form, the CDR3 reads TGTGCCAGCAGCTTAGGGGGACAAGAGACCCAGTACTTC. This codes for CASSLGGQETQYF.

The chain combines TRBV5-6 with TRBJ1-1, with D maybe TRBD1 (6 bases). Germline V gene data show CDR1 as SGHDT and CDR2 as YYEEEE. CDR3 length equals 13 residues. Trimming cost V 6 bases and J 4 bases, with 13 bases left between them. CDR3 sequence (DNA): TGTGCCAGCACCACGAGAGGGGGCACTGAAGCTTTCTTT. It specifies CASTTRGGTEAFF.

J is TRBJ2-5 and V is TRBV5-4; tentatively, D is TRBD1 (6 bases). V lost 4 bases and J 0 bases, leaving 7 bases between the germline ends. Per the germline V gene, CDR1 is SGHNT and CDR2 is YYREEE (reference sequence). The CDR3 runs to 13 residues. CDR3 loop: CASSGGYQETQYF. The CDR3 bases are TGTGCCAGCAGCGGGGGCTACCAAGAGACCCAGTACTTC.

The chain carries TRBV21-1 and TRBJ2-7; no DNA check was done on the table's D call, TRBD2. TRBV21-1 represents a pseudogene. This CDR3 is 17 amino acids long. The CDR3 region is CASSKVSRGLRLHEQYV. CDR3 nucleotides: TGTGCCAGCAGCAAAGTGTCAAGGGGACTCCGCCTTCACGAGCAGTACGTC.

The V and J genes are TRBV3-1 (or the pseudogene TRBV3-2) and TRBJ1-1; no reliable D call. From germline, CDR1 is LGHDT and CDR2 YNNKEL (reference sequence). V lost 1 base to trimming and J lost 7 bases, with 10 bases between them. The CDR3 contains 13 residues. CDR3: CASSQGGGSEAFF. CDR3 bases: TGTGCCAGCAGCCAAGGAGGCGGTAGTGAAGCTTTCTTT.